One sample yielded the 29 T cell receptor beta chains listed below, sequenced in a study of human T cells and chemical hapten exposure. The authors' total RNA extraction used unfractionated whole blood. From the 5' RACE reads, TCRdb called clonotypes with MiXCR, one entry per CDR3 protein. The top ten hold about 1.3% of the sample, which has some 150,000 distinct CDR3 sequences, about 4.3% seen once. The receptor set was obtained from a female donor in good health.

About this clonotype itself: This may arise from a read error, as a much more abundant clone is one base away. The rearrangement joins TRBV6-6 to TRBJ1-2; 7 bases agree with TRBD1. Germline V CDR1 and CDR2: MNHNY, SVGAGI (reference sequence). This CDR3 comprises 16 residues. CDR3 DNA sequence: TGTGCCAGCAGTTATTTTGACAGGGCTTTTAATGATGGCTACAACTTC. It codes for CASSYFDRAFNDGYNF.

This clonotype occurred many times. The chain joins TRBV11-2 to TRBJ2-5, with unresolved D. V lost 5 bases to trimming and J lost 1 base, with 17 bases between them. Germline loops: CDR1 SGHAT, CDR2 FQNNGV. CDR3 size: 16 residues. The CDR3 reads CASSPGPGPGQETQYF. The DNA for the CDR3 is TGTGCCAGCAGCCCGGGCCCCGGGCCGGGCCAAGAGACCCAGTACTTC. The full variable domain, completed using reference TRBV11-2 and TRBJ2-5, is EAGVAQSPRYKIIEKRQSVAFWCNPISGHATLYWYQQILGQGPKLLIQFQNNGVVDDSQLPKDRFSAERLKGVDSTLKIQPAKLEDSAVYLCASSPGPGPGQETQYFGPGTRLLVL.

Points on this clonotype: Just one base apart from a much larger clone, this may be a read error. The chain uses TRBV29-1 and TRBJ2-2; D is unclear. Trimming removed 4 bases at V and 6 bases at J, with 12 bases between. The CDR3 runs to 13 residues. CDR1 and CDR2 from the germline V gene are SQVTM and ANQGSEA. DNA for the CDR3: TGCAGCGTTGCAAGCATAGGGCCCGGGGAGCTGTTTTTT. This gives the protein CSVASIGPGELFF.

In its sample, this clonotype was seen a few times. The rearrangement joins TRBV11-1 to TRBJ2-5, with 13 bases aligning to TRBD2. The CDR3 length is 16 residues. The germline V gene encodes CDR1 SGHAT and CDR2 FQDESV (reference sequence). V gave up 9 bases and J gave up 0 bases; unmatched junction bases: 7. The CDR3 nucleotides are TGTGCCAGTCAACCCGGGACTAGCGGGAACCAAGAGACCCAGTACTTC. It specifies CASQPGTSGNQETQYF.

This clonotype has at least ten counts. The chain is built from TRBV4-2 and TRBJ2-1, with 13 bases matching TRBD2. Per germline, CDR1 LGHNA and CDR2 YNFKEQ. The CDR3 extends over 17 amino acids. V shed 3 bases and J 0 bases; nucleotides not matched to a gene: 2. CDR3: CASSQTSGGRSYNEQFF. The CDR3 DNA sequence: TGTGCCAGCAGCCAGACTAGCGGGGGGCGCTCCTACAATGAGCAGTTCTTC.

This clonotype came up many times. One base away lies a much larger clone, so this may be a sequencing read error. The gene calls are TRBV6-1 and TRBJ1-2; D not resolved. The ends were cut back, 8 bases at V and 2 bases at J, with 3 bases in the middle. Germline V lookup: CDR1 MNHNS, CDR2 SASEGT. CDR3 length: 10 residues. The CDR3 DNA sequence: TGTGCCAGCGGAAACTATGGCTACACCTTC. It is translated as CASGNYGYTF.

Many counts were recorded for this clonotype. The chain links TRBV12-3 or TRBV12-4 to TRBJ2-7; 7 positions match TRBD1. With 5 bases clipped from V and 3 bases from J, the junction kept 7 bases outside the gene matches. This CDR3 comprises 14 residues. As DNA, the CDR3 is TGTGCCAGCAGTCTATGGGACAGAAACTACGAGCAGTACTTC. The encoded protein is CASSLWDRNYEQYF.

This clonotype was seen repeatedly, ten times or more. The V call is TRBV5-1, the J call TRBJ1-1; D is perhaps TRBD1 (6 bases). V shed 0 bases and J shed 1 base, with 16 bases lying between them. The CDR3 has 17 amino acids. Germline V gives CDR1 SGHRS, CDR2 YFSETQ. CDR3 amino acids: CASSLGGADRQNTEAFF. CDR3 DNA: TGCGCCAGCAGCTTGGGGGGGGCGGACAGACAGAACACTGAAGCTTTCTTT. Combining the CDR3 with reference TRBV5-1 and TRBJ1-1 gives the whole variable domain KAGVTQTPRYLIKTRGQQVTLSCSPISGHRSVSWYQQTPGQGLQFLFEYFSETQRNKGNFPGRFSGRQFSNSRSEMNVSTLELGDSALYLCASSLGGADRQNTEAFFGQGTRLTVV.

This clonotype showed up many times. The rearrangement links TRBV6-6 to TRBJ2-5; the match to TRBD1 covers 10 bases. Germline-derived CDR1 and CDR2 are MNHNY and SVGAGI (reference sequence). The V gene end was trimmed by 5 bases and the J gene end by 4 bases; junction bases not matched to a gene: 7. The CDR3 length is 15 residues. Here the CDR3 reads CASSPVTGGAETQYF. The CDR3 bases are TGTGCCAGCAGTCCAGTGACAGGGGGCGCAGAGACCCAGTACTTC.

This rearrangement joins TRBV2 to TRBJ2-4, with a tentative D call TRBD2 (6 bases). The V gene lost 6 bases and the J gene lost 13 bases, with 13 bases spanning the gap. Germline V gene sequence: CDR1 SNHLY, CDR2 FYNNEI. The CDR3 loop spans 11 amino acids. The chain's CDR3 is CASSDRDLQYF. As DNA, the CDR3 is TGTGCCAGCAGCGACCGGGACTTACAGTACTTC.

This clonotype was picked up many times. V is TRBV12-2 and J is TRBJ2-6; no DNA check was done on the table's D call, TRBD1. TRBV12-2 is classified as a pseudogene. The CDR3 has 22 residues. The CDR3 loop reads CASRLEWKPRTGRFSGANVLTF. The CDR3 DNA reads as TGTGCAAGTCGCTTGGAGTGGAAGCCAAGAACAGGGCGGTTCTCTGGGGCCAACGTCCTGACTTTC.

This clonotype was seen ten or more times. J is TRBJ1-2 and V is TRBV5-4; 9 positions match TRBD1. The trim removed 4 bases at V and 8 bases at J, leaving 12 bases unmatched. The CDR3 has 15 amino acids. The germline CDR1 and CDR2 sequences are SGHNT and YYREEE (reference sequence). In DNA form, the CDR3 reads TGTGCCAGCAGCCGGGACAGGGTAGAGTTGGGCGGCTACACCTTC. Translating it yields CASSRDRVELGGYTF.

This clonotype was observed many times. The rearrangement joins TRBV12-3 or TRBV12-4 to TRBJ1-4, with TRBD1 as a possible D gene (5 bases). The CDR3 loop spans 16 amino acids. V was trimmed by 6 bases and J by 7 bases, leaving 21 bases between them. CDR3 sequence (DNA): TGTGCCAGCAGCTCGTTCCTGCGGGGGGTTAGTGAAAAACTGTTTTTT. It codes for CASSSFLRGVSEKLFF.

Many counts were recorded for this clonotype. The J gene is TRBJ2-7, the V gene TRBV12-3 or TRBV12-4; D possibly corresponds to TRBD2 (5 bases). This CDR3 has 19 residues. Trimming shortened V by 2 bases and J by 3 bases, and 26 bases separated the two germline ends. CDR3 DNA: TGTGCCAGCAGTTTATCGCTTCGGGGTACGGGCCCGACCAACTACGAGCAGTACTTC. As protein: CASSLSLRGTGPTNYEQYF.

This clonotype was counted at least ten times. The chain joins TRBV9 to TRBJ1-1; 11 nucleotides match TRBD1. With V trimmed by 5 bases and J by 3 bases, 6 bases remained unmatched. Looked up from germline, CDR1 is SGDLS and CDR2 is YYNGEE. The CDR3 consists of 15 residues. As DNA, the CDR3 is TGTGCCAGCAGGGAAGGACAGGGGGCTGACACTGAAGCTTTCTTT. This encodes CASREGQGADTEAFF.

This clonotype was found many times. The chain carries TRBV28 and TRBJ2-4; D remains unclear. The CDR3 totals 17 residues. Per the germline V gene, CDR1 is MDHEN and CDR2 is SYDVKM. Between the trimmed V and J ends, which lost 7 bases and 1 base, there was a span of 20 bases. The CDR3, as DNA: TGTGCCAGCAACCAACCCGGCCGCAAGAGGGCCAAAAACATTCAGTACTTC. This codes for CASNQPGRKRAKNIQYF. Using reference TRBV28 and TRBJ2-4 for the parts outside the CDR3, the full variable domain is DVKVTQSSRYLVKRTGEKVFLECVQDMDHENMFWYRQDPGLGLRLIYFSYDVKMKEKGDIPEGYSVSREKKERFSLILESASTNQTSMYLCASNQPGRKRAKNIQYFGAGTRLSVL.

This clonotype was seen repeatedly, ten times or more. The V and J genes are TRBV9 and TRBJ1-6; 7 positions match TRBD1. The CDR3 sequence is 14 residues long. Losses at the gene ends were 2 bases for V and 11 bases for J; bases not matched to a gene: 7. Looked up from germline, CDR1 is SGDLS and CDR2 is YYNGEE. The CDR3: CASSVRQGSAPLHF. DNA of the CDR3: TGTGCCAGCAGCGTCAGACAGGGATCGGCACCCCTCCACTTT.

Only a few counts were recorded for this clonotype. The CDR3 loop reads CASMPTGAGFYGYTF. For the CDR3, the DNA is TGTGCCAGCATGCCGACAGGGGCCGGCTTCTATGGCTACACCTTC. The chain combines TRBV6-2 or TRBV6-3 with TRBJ1-2; the match to TRBD1 covers 8 bases. CDR1 and CDR2 (germline): MNHEY, SVGEGT. The CDR3 runs to 15 residues. V lost 7 bases, J lost 4 bases, and 11 bases stayed unmatched.

The chain couples TRBV7-9 to TRBJ1-1; 7 bases line up with TRBD1. Germline loops: CDR1 SEHNR, CDR2 FQNEAQ (reference sequence). With 5 bases clipped from V and 0 bases from J, the junction kept 9 bases outside the gene matches. This CDR3 comprises 16 residues. For the CDR3, the DNA is TGTGCCAGCAGCCGGGACAGATCCCCCGTGAACACTGAAGCTTTCTTT. It encodes CASSRDRSPVNTEAFF.

In its sample, this clonotype was seen many times. The V gene is TRBV5-4, the J gene TRBJ1-1; D gene ambiguous. The CDR3 is made up of 14 amino acids. CDR1 and CDR2 (germline): SGHNT, YYREEE (reference sequence). Trimming cost V 0 bases and J 3 bases, with 9 bases left between them. CDR3 amino acids: CASSLEAVYTEAFF. In DNA form, the CDR3 reads TGTGCCAGCAGCTTGGAGGCAGTCTACACTGAAGCTTTCTTT.

This clonotype was observed at least ten times. The rearrangement uses TRBV20-1 and TRBJ2-7, with a tentative D call TRBD1 (6 bases). The CDR3 covers 11 residues. V was pared by 4 bases and J by 5 bases, with 9 bases between. CDR1 and CDR2 (germline): DFQATT, SNEGSKA (reference sequence). The DNA for the CDR3 is TGCAGTGCTAACAGGGTCCACGAGCAGTACTTC. Translation gives CSANRVHEQYF.

The rearrangement uses TRBV20-1 and TRBJ1-1, with D perhaps TRBD1 (6 bases). The V gene's germline CDR1 is DFQATT and CDR2 SNEGSKA (reference sequence). The CDR3 has 12 amino acids. Trimming left V 5 bases short and J 4 bases short, with 11 bases between. The CDR3 DNA follows: TGCAGTGCTCCACAGGGATTCACTGAAGCTTTCTTT. Its protein is CSAPQGFTEAFF.

Only a few counts were recorded for this clonotype. A much bigger clone sits one base away, suggesting this may be a read error. The V call is TRBV25-1, the J call TRBJ1-6; no clear D. Germline lookup yields CDR1 MGHDK and CDR2 SYGVNS. CDR3 length equals 13 residues. V lost 6 bases to trimming and J lost 10 bases, with 13 bases between them. The CDR3 DNA follows: TGTGCCAGCAGGTCGGGGAGGGTATCACCCCTCCACTTT. Translating gives CASRSGRVSPLHF.

This clonotype was picked up many times. V usage is TRBV3-1 and J usage is TRBJ2-7, with D hard to call. V was trimmed by 1 base and J by 2 bases, leaving 9 bases between them. The CDR3 has 14 amino acids. Germline V gene data show CDR1 as LGHDT and CDR2 as YNNKEL (reference sequence). The CDR3 sequence is CASSQGAATYEQYF. In DNA form, the CDR3 reads TGTGCCAGCAGCCAAGGGGCCGCGACCTACGAGCAGTACTTC.

This clonotype came up many times. CDR3 sequence: CASSAGTSRGEQFF. In DNA, the CDR3 is TGTGCCAGCAGTGCCGGGACAAGTAGGGGTGAGCAGTTCTTC. This chain joins TRBV12-3 or TRBV12-4 and TRBJ2-1, with D possibly matching TRBD1 (6 bases). The CDR3 extends over 14 amino acids. V lost 5 bases and J 9 bases, leaving 17 bases between the germline ends.

The V call is TRBV7-2, the J call TRBJ1-1; D unclear. Trimming pared 5 bases from V and 7 bases from J, leaving 8 bases between. The CDR3 runs to 11 residues. From germline, CDR1 is SGHTA and CDR2 FQGNSA. Written as DNA, the CDR3 is TGTGCCAGCAGCCCGGGAGTTGAAGCTTTCTTT. Translating gives CASSPGVEAFF.

This clonotype has ten or more counts. This chain links TRBV4-2 with TRBJ1-5; D gene uncertain. This CDR3 comprises 15 residues. Between the trimmed V and J ends, which lost 1 base and 7 bases, there was a span of 14 bases. Looked up from germline, CDR1 is LGHNA and CDR2 is YNFKEQ. This CDR3 is CASSQVGRLGQPQHF. DNA for the CDR3: TGTGCCAGCAGCCAAGTTGGCAGGTTGGGACAGCCCCAGCATTTT.

There are many counts of this clonotype. DNA of the CDR3: TGTGCCAGCACCCCGGGACAGGGGCATGAAATAGCTTTCTTT. It codes for CASTPGQGHEIAFF. The chain carries TRBV6-4 and TRBJ1-1; 10 bases agree with TRBD1. The CDR3 spans 14 residues. Germline CDR1 MRHNA, CDR2 SNTAGT. J lost 10 bases, V lost 7 bases, and 12 bases had no gene match.

V and J are TRBV5-5 and TRBJ2-7; unclear D gene. The V and J ends lost 0 bases and 0 bases respectively, with 4 bases between them. The CDR3 covers 13 residues. CDR1 and CDR2 (germline): SGHKS, YYEKEE (reference sequence). Written as DNA, the CDR3 is TGTGCCAGCAGCTTGGGGGCCTCCTACGAGCAGTACTTC. Residues: CASSLGASYEQYF.